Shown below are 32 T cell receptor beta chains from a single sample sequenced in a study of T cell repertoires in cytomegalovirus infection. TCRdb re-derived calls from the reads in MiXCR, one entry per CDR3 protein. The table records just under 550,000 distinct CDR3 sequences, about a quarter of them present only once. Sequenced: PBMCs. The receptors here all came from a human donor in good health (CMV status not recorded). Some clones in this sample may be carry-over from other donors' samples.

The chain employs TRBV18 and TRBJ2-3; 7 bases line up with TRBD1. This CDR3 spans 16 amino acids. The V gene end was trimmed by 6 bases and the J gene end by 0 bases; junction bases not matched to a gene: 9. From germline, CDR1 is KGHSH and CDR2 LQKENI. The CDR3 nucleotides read TGTGCCAGCTCGCCGAGACAGGGAGCAAGCACAGATACGCAGTATTTT. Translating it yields CASSPRQGASTDTQYF. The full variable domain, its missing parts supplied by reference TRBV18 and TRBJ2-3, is NAGVMQNPRHLVRRRGQEARLRCSPMKGHSHVYWYRQLPEEGLKFMVYLQKENIIDESGMPKERFSAEFPKEGPSILRIQQVVRGDSAAYFCASSPRQGASTDTQYFGPGTRLTVL.

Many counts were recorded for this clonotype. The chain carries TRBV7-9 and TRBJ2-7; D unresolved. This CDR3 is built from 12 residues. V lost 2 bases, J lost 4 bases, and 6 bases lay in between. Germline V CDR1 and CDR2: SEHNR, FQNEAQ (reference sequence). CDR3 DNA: TGTGCCAGCAGCTTAATCGGATACGAGCAGTACGTC. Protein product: CASSLIGYEQYV.

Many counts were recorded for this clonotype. Written as DNA, the CDR3 is TGTGCCAGCCACTATGACAGGGGAACGGATGGCTACACCTTC. Its translation: CASHYDRGTDGYTF. This chain links TRBV7-8 with TRBJ1-2; TRBD1 matches 8 bases. The CDR3 length is 14 residues. Looked up from germline, CDR1 is SGHVS and CDR2 is FQNEAQ. V was pared by 8 bases and J by 6 bases, with 11 bases of the junction left unmatched.

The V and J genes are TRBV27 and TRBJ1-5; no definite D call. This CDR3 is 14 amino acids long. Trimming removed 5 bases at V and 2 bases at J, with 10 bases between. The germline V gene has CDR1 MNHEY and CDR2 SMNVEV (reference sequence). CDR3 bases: TGTGCCAGCAGTCCTCACACCCGCAATCAGCCCCAGCATTTT. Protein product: CASSPHTRNQPQHF.

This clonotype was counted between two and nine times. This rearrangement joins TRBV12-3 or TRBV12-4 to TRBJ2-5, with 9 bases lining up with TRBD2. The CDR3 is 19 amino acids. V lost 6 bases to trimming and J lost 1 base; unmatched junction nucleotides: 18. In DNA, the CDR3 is TGTGCCAGCAGACGGACCAAACGACAACTAGCGGGCGCCCAAGAGACCCAGTACTTC. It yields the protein CASRRTKRQLAGAQETQYF.

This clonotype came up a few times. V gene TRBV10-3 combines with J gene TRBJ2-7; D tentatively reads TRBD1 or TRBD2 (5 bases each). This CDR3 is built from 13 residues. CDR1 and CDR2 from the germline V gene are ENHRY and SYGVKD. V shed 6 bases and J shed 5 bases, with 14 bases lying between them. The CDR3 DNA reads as TGTGCCATCAGAGCTCCCGGGACCCACGAGCAGTACTTC. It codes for CAIRAPGTHEQYF.

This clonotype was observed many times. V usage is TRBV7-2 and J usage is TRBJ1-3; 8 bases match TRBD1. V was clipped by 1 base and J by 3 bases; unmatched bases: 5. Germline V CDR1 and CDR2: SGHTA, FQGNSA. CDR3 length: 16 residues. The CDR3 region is CASSLGDRISGNTIYF. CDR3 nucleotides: TGTGCCAGCAGCTTAGGGGACAGGATTAGTGGAAACACCATATATTTT.

The chain's CDR3 is CASSLDRREGQPQHF. CDR3 coding DNA: TGTGCCAGCAGTTTGGACAGAAGGGAGGGACAGCCCCAGCATTTT. V usage is TRBV12-3 or TRBV12-4 and J usage is TRBJ1-5; D perhaps matches TRBD1 (6 bases). V lost 3 bases and J 7 bases, leaving 16 bases between the germline ends. This CDR3 has 15 amino acids.

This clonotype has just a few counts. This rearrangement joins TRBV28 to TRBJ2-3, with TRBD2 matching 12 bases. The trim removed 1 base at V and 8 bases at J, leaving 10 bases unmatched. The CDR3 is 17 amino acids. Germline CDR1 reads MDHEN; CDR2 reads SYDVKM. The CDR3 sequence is CASSLFRTSGTVGTQYF. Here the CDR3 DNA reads TGTGCCAGCAGTTTATTTCGGACTAGCGGGACAGTCGGTACGCAGTATTTT.

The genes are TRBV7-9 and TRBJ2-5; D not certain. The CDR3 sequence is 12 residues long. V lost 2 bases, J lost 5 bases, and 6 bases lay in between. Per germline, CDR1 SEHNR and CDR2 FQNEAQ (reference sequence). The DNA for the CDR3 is TGTGCCAGCAGCTTACAGCTGGAGACCCAGTACTTC. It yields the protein CASSLQLETQYF.

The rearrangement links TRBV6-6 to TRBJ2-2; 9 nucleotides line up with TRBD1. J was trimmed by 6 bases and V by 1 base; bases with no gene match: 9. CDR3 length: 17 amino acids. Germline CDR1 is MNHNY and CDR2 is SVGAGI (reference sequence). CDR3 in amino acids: CASSYLWTGEGSGELFF. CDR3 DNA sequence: TGTGCCAGCAGTTACTTGTGGACAGGGGAGGGATCCGGGGAGCTGTTTTTT.

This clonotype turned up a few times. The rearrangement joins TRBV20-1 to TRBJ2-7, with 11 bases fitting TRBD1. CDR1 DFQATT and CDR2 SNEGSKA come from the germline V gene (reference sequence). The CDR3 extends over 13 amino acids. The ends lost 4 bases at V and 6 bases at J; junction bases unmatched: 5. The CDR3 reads CSANRDRGSEQYF. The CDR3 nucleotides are TGCAGTGCTAACCGGGACAGGGGGTCCGAGCAGTACTTC.

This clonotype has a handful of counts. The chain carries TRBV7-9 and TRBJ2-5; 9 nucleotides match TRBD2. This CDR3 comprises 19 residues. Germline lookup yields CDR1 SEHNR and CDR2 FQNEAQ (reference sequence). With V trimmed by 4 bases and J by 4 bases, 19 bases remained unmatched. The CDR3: CASSSATLVGAGGIETQYF. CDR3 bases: TGTGCCAGCAGCTCCGCCACCCTCGTTGGGGCGGGAGGGATAGAGACCCAGTACTTC.

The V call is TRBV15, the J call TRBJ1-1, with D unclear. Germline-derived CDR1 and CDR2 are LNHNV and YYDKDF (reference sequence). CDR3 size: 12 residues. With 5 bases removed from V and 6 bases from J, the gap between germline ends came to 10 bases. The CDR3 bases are TGTGCCACCAGCTCCTCTGGGGCTGAAGCTTTCTTT. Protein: CATSSSGAEAFF.

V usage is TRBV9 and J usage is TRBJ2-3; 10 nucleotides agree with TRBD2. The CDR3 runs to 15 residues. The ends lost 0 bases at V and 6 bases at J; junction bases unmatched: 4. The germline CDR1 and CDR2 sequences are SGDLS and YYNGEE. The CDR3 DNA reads TGTGCCAGCAGCGTAGATCTAGCGGGAGCCGATACGCAGTATTTT. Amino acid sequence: CASSVDLAGADTQYF. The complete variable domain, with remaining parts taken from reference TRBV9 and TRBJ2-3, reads DSGVTQTPKHLITATGQRVTLRCSPRSGDLSVYWYQQSLDQGLQFLIQYYNGEERAKGNILERFSAQQFPDLHSELNLSSLELGDSALYFCASSVDLAGADTQYFGPGTRLTVL.

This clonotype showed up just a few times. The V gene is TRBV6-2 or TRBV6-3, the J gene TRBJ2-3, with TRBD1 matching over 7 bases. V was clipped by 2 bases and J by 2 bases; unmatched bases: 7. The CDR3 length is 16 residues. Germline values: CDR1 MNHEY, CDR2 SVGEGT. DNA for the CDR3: TGTGCCAGCAGTTACGACAGGGTGTTTCACACAGATACGCAGTATTTT. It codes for CASSYDRVFHTDTQYF.

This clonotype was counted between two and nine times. Here the CDR3 reads CASSTPGTSRNEQFF. Here the CDR3 DNA reads TGTGCCAGTAGCACACCTGGGACTAGTCGCAATGAGCAGTTCTTC. This chain uses TRBV19 with TRBJ2-1, with 8 bases matching TRBD2. The CDR3 runs 15 residues. Germline-derived CDR1 and CDR2 are LNHDA and SQIVND (reference sequence). V was pared by 6 bases and J by 6 bases, with 10 bases of the junction left unmatched.

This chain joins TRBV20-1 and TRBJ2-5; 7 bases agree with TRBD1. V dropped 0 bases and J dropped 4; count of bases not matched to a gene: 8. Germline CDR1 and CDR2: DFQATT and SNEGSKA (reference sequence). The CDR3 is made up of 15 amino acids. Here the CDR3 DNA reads TGCAGTGCTAGAGATGGACAGGATTTGAGAGAGACCCAGTACTTC. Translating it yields CSARDGQDLRETQYF.

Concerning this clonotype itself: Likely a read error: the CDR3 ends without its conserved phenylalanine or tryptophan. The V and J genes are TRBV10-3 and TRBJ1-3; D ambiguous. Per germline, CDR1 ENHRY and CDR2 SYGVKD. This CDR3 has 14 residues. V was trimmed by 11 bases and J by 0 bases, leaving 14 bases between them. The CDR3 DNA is TGTGCCTATACACCAGAGCGCTCTGGAAACACCATATATCTT. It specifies CAYTPERSGNTIYL.

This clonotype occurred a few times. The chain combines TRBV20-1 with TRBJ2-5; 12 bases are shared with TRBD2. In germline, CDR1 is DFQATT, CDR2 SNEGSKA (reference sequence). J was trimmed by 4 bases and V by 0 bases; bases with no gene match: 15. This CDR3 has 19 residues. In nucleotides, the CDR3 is TGCAGTGCTAGAGACGGACTAGCGGGATCTGGGAGAGTCGCAGAGACCCAGTACTTC. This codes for CSARDGLAGSGRVAETQYF.

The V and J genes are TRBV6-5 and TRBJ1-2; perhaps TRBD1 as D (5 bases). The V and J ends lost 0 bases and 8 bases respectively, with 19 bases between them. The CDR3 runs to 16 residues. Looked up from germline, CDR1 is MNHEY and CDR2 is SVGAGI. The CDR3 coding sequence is TGTGCCAGCAGTTACTCCAGCCCGACCCCGGCAGGGGGCTACACCTTC. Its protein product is CASSYSSPTPAGGYTF.

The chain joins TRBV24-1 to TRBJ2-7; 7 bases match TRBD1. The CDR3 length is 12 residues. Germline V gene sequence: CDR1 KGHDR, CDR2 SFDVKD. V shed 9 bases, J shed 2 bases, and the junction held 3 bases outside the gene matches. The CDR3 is CATLGQAYEQYV. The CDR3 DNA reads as TGTGCCACCCTAGGACAGGCCTACGAGCAGTACGTC.

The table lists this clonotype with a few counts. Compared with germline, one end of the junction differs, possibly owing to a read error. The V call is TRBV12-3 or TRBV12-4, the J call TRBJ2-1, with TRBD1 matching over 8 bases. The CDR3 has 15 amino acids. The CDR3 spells CASSLGGTGRGEQFF. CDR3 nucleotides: TGTGCCAGCAGCTTAGGTGGGACAGGAAGGGGGGAGCAGTTCTTC.

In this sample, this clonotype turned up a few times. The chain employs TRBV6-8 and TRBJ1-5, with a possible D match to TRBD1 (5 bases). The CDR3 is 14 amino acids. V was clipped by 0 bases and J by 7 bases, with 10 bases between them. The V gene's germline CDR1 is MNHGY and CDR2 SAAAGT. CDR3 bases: TGTGCCAGCAGTTACTCGATGGGACGGCAGCCCCAGCATTTT. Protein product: CASSYSMGRQPQHF.

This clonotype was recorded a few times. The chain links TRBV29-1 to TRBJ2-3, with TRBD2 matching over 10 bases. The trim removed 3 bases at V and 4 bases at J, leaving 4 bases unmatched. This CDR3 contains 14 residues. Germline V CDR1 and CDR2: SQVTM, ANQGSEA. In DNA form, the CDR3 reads TGCAGCGTTGACAGCGGGAGGGCCGCAGATACGCAGTATTTT. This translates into CSVDSGRAADTQYF.

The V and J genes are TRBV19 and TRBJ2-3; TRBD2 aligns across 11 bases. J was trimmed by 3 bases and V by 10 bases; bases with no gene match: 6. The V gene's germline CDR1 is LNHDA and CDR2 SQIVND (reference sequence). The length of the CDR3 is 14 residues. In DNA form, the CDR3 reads TGTGCCACTAGGACTAGCGGGCTTACAGATACGCAGTATTTT. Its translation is CATRTSGLTDTQYF.

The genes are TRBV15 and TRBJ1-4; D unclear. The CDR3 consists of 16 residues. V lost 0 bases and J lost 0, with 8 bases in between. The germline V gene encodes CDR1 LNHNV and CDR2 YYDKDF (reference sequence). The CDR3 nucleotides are TGTGCCACCAGCAGAGATAGGAGGGCAACTAATGAAAAACTGTTTTTT. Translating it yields CATSRDRRATNEKLFF.

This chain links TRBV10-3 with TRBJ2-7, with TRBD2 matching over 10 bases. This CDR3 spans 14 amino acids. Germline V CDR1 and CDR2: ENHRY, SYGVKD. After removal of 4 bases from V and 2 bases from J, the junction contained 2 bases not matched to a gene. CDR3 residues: CAISVLAGAYEQYF. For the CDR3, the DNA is TGTGCCATCAGTGTCCTAGCGGGAGCCTACGAGCAGTACTTC.

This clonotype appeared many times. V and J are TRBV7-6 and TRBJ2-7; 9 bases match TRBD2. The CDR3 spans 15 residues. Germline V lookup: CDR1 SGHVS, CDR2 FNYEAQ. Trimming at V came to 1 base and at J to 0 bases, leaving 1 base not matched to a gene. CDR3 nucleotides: TGTGCCAGCAGCTTAGAACTAGCGGGCTCCTACGAGCAGTACTTC. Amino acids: CASSLELAGSYEQYF.

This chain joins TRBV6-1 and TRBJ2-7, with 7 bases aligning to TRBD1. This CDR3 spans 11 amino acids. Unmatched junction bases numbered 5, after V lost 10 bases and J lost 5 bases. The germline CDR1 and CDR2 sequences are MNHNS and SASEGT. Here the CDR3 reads CATRDRNEQYV. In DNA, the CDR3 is TGTGCCACCCGGGACAGAAACGAGCAGTACGTC.

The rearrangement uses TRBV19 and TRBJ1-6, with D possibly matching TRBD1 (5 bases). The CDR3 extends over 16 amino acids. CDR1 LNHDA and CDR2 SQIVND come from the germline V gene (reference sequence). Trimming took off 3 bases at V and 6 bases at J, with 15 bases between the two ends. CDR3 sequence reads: CASSMRVGRGNSPLHF. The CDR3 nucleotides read TGTGCCAGTAGTATGCGGGTAGGGAGGGGTAATTCACCCCTCCACTTT.

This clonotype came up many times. CDR3 bases: TGTGCCAGCAGCCTGAACGCCGGGACTAGCGGAAATGAGCAGTTCTTC. This codes for CASSLNAGTSGNEQFF. This chain joins TRBV12-3 or TRBV12-4 and TRBJ2-1; 11 nucleotides line up with TRBD2. V shed 6 bases and J 7 bases; nucleotides not matched to a gene: 11. The CDR3 runs to 16 residues.